A single sample is the source of the 18 T cell receptor beta chains below, sequenced in a study of blood T cell repertoires in COVID-19. The table came from immunoSEQ multiplex PCR; TCRdb's copy has only in-frame clones and leaves some out. The table lists roughly 200,000 clones, approximately 91% of them singletons. Sample: peripheral blood. The receptors originated from a woman aged 40 to 55 who had recovered from COVID-19.

The chain employs TRBV5-4 and TRBJ2-1, with D perhaps matching TRBD2 (6 bases). Germline CDR1 and CDR2: SGHNT and YYREEE (reference sequence). CDR3 size: 15 residues. Trimming cost V 4 bases and J 2 bases, with 13 bases left between them. The CDR3: CASSPDGGTYNEQFF. As DNA, the CDR3 is TGTGCCAGCAGCCCTGACGGAGGGACCTACAATGAGCAGTTCTTC.

This chain connects TRBV11-3 to TRBJ2-3, with 10 bases fitting TRBD2. The germline CDR1 and CDR2 sequences are SGHNT and YENEEA. J was trimmed by 6 bases and V by 5 bases; bases with no gene match: 17. This CDR3 region has 18 residues. CDR3 nucleotide sequence: TGTGCCAGCAGCAATAAGGGGCCTAGCGGGGGAAGGGGGGATACGCAGTATTTT. This encodes CASSNKGPSGGRGDTQYF.

V usage is TRBV25-1 and J usage is TRBJ2-6; TRBD1 agrees at 7 bases. This CDR3 comprises 16 residues. Germline assignment: CDR1 MGHDK and CDR2 SYGVNS. The J segment lost 0 bases and the V segment lost 7 bases, leaving 6 bases of the junction unmatched. The CDR3 reads CASNTGEYSGANVLTF. The CDR3, as DNA: TGTGCCAGCAACACAGGGGAATACTCTGGGGCCAACGTCCTGACTTTC.

The chain uses TRBV7-2 and TRBJ1-1, with 7 bases matching TRBD1. Germline V gives CDR1 SGHTA, CDR2 FQGNSA. The V and J ends lost 1 base and 1 base, in that order; junction bases with no gene match: 3. This CDR3 has 15 amino acids. DNA of the CDR3: TGTGCCAGCAGCTTAGAGGGACAGAGGAACACTGAAGCTTTCTTT. It specifies CASSLEGQRNTEAFF.

This clone has a single count. The chain uses TRBV7-2 and TRBJ1-1; D gene uncertain. The CDR3 contains 14 residues. Germline lookup yields CDR1 SGHTA and CDR2 FQGNSA. V dropped 2 bases and J dropped 2 bases, with 9 bases sitting between them. The CDR3 coding sequence is TGTGCCAGCAGCTTACTGAGGATCAACACTGAAGCTTTCTTT. Translating gives CASSLLRINTEAFF.

This clone was observed a few times. The chain couples TRBV2 to TRBJ1-5, with 7 bases matching TRBD1. Germline V gives CDR1 SNHLY, CDR2 FYNNEI. J gave up 3 bases and V 5 bases, and 10 bases lay outside the gene matches. The CDR3 sequence is 16 residues long. The CDR3 nucleotides are TGTGCCAGCAGTCCCACCAGGGGGACAGTCAATCAGCCCCAGCATTTT. This translates into CASSPTRGTVNQPQHF. The full variable domain, completed using reference TRBV2 and TRBJ1-5, is EPEVTQTPSHQVTQMGQEVILRCVPISNHLYFYWYRQILGQKVEFLVSFYNNEISEKSEIFDDQFSVERPDGSNFTLKIRSTKLEDSAMYFCASSPTRGTVNQPQHFGDGTRLSIL.

The CDR3 spells CASSHRTGWSYEQYF. The CDR3 DNA reads as TGTGCCAGCAGCCACCGGACAGGGTGGTCCTACGAGCAGTACTTC. The chain is built from TRBV14 and TRBJ2-7; 8 nucleotides agree with TRBD1. CDR1 is SGHDN and CDR2 is FVKESK in the germline V gene. The CDR3 has 15 residues. V dropped 3 bases and J dropped 1; count of bases not matched to a gene: 5.

The chain uses TRBV9 and TRBJ2-1; 10 nucleotides align to TRBD2. This CDR3 is 17 amino acids long. The V segment lost 3 bases and the J segment 4 bases; nucleotides outside the gene matches: 10. The germline CDR1 and CDR2 sequences are SGDLS and YYNGEE. The CDR3 region is CASSAISTSGMYNEQFF. The DNA of the CDR3 is TGTGCCAGCAGCGCGATTTCCACTAGCGGGATGTACAATGAGCAGTTCTTC.

The CDR3 region has the DNA TGTGCCAGTACGGACAGGCCGAACACCGGGGAGCTGTTTTTT. It specifies CASTDRPNTGELFF. The V call is TRBV19, the J call TRBJ2-2; the match to TRBD1 covers 7 bases. The CDR3 contains 14 residues. Trimming cost V 7 bases and J 0 bases; bases outside gene matches: 2. Germline V gives CDR1 LNHDA, CDR2 SQIVND (reference sequence).

In this sample, this clone turned up a few times. The rearrangement joins TRBV19 to TRBJ1-1; 7 bases are shared with TRBD1. This CDR3 region has 16 residues. V shed 5 bases, J shed 1 base, and the junction held 10 bases outside the gene matches. Germline loops: CDR1 LNHDA, CDR2 SQIVND (reference sequence). This CDR3 reads CASSLRTGQPNTEAFF. CDR3 DNA: TGTGCCAGTAGTCTCCGGACGGGACAGCCGAACACTGAAGCTTTCTTT.

The chain carries TRBV18 and TRBJ2-1, with D possibly matching TRBD2 (5 bases). The CDR3 length is 15 residues. Germline V gives CDR1 KGHSH, CDR2 LQKENI. V gave up 4 bases and J gave up 0 bases, with 10 bases separating them. CDR3 in DNA: TGTGCCAGCTCACTTAGCGAAAGCTCCTACAATGAGCAGTTCTTC. This gives the protein CASSLSESSYNEQFF.

The chain uses TRBV11-3 and TRBJ2-2, with 10 bases identical to TRBD2. The CDR3 runs to 16 residues. Germline CDR1 SGHNT, CDR2 YENEEA. J lost 6 bases, V lost 3 bases, and 7 bases had no gene match. The CDR3 DNA reads TGTGCCAGCAGCTTCCAAGCGGGAGGGGCCCCCGGGGAGCTGTTTTTT. Translation: CASSFQAGGAPGELFF. The full variable domain, with the rest looked up from reference TRBV11-3 and TRBJ2-2, is EAGVVQSPRYKIIEKKQPVAFWCNPISGHNTLYWYLQNLGQGPELLIRYENEEAVDDSQLPKDRFSAERLKGVDSTLKIQPAELGDSAVYLCASSFQAGGAPGELFFGEGSRLTVL.

V and J are TRBV6-5 and TRBJ2-7; 10 bases map to TRBD2. J was trimmed by 6 bases and V by 0 bases; bases with no gene match: 5. Germline V CDR1 and CDR2: MNHEY, SVGAGI. This CDR3 has 15 residues. CDR3 bases: TGTGCCAGCAGTTACTCGAGCGGGAGGGGGGCCGAGCAGTACTTC. It yields the protein CASSYSSGRGAEQYF.

The rearrangement uses TRBV7-2 and TRBJ2-2, with D possibly being TRBD2 (5 bases). The CDR3 loop spans 15 amino acids. V shed 0 bases and J shed 3 bases, with 8 bases lying between them. Germline CDR1 is SGHTA and CDR2 is FQGNSA. CDR3 region: CASSLAPGYTGELFF. The CDR3 DNA sequence: TGTGCCAGCAGCTTAGCGCCGGGGTACACCGGGGAGCTGTTTTTT.

The rearrangement uses TRBV4-2 and TRBJ2-2; D gene unclear. The V gene's germline CDR1 is LGHNA and CDR2 YNFKEQ. Deletions cut 4 bases from V and 0 bases from J, with 3 bases between. CDR3 length: 13 residues. CDR3 bases: TGTGCCAGCAGCCCAACGAACACCGGGGAGCTGTTTTTT. Its protein is CASSPTNTGELFF.

The genes are TRBV30 and TRBJ1-1; a weak D match, TRBD1 (5 bases). The length of the CDR3 is 15 residues. Germline CDR1 GTSNPN, CDR2 SVGIG (reference sequence). The V gene lost 1 base and the J gene lost 2 bases, with 14 bases spanning the gap. CDR3 sequence reads: CAWSGLAGQNTEAFF. CDR3 DNA: TGTGCCTGGAGTGGCCTGGCGGGGCAAAACACTGAAGCTTTCTTT. The full variable domain, its missing parts supplied by reference TRBV30 and TRBJ1-1, is SQTIHQWPATLVQPVGSPLSLECTVEGTSNPNLYWYRQAAGRGLQLLFYSVGIGQISSEVPQNLSASRPQDRQFILSSKKLLLSDSGFYLCAWSGLAGQNTEAFFGQGTRLTVV.

The CDR3 nucleotides read TGTGCCAGCAGCCATAGGACTACGGAGACCCAGTACTTC. Protein sequence: CASSHRTTETQYF. The chain couples TRBV3-1 (or the pseudogene TRBV3-2) to TRBJ2-5; a weak D match, TRBD2 (6 bases). This CDR3 has 13 residues. Germline V gene sequence: CDR1 LGHDT, CDR2 YNNKEL (reference sequence). V dropped 3 bases and J dropped 5 bases, with 10 bases sitting between them.

This sequence joins TRBV21-1 and TRBJ1-1; whether TRBD1, the table's D call, matches the DNA was not checked. TRBV21-1 is shown as a pseudogene. The CDR3 length is 15 residues. For the CDR3, the DNA is TGTGCCAGCAGTCTAGGGGGACAAAGCTTATATGAAGCTTTCTTT. As protein: CASSLGGQSLYEAFF.